The next 28 T cell receptor beta chains were all read from a single sample in a study of cytomegalovirus exposure and HLA in healthy donors. Both 60 Vbeta primers and 13 Jbeta primers went into the PCR. Clones were sequenced by immunoSEQ multiplex PCR, and TCRdb holds only the in-frame ones, with some missing. Counted here are 75,000 to 100,000 clones, around 77% occurring once; the ten biggest clones make up approximately 3.5%. The specimen was PBMCs. The receptors stem from a man in his forties or fifties in good health and CMV-seronegative.

The chain combines TRBV6-1 with TRBJ2-1, with 10 bases identical to TRBD1. The CDR3 loop spans 13 amino acids. Germline trimming cut 6 bases from V and 8 bases from J; bases unmatched to any gene: 4. Germline V gene lookup returns CDR1 MNHNS and CDR2 SASEGT. The CDR3 DNA reads TGTGCCAGCAGCGGGACAGGGGTTCATGAGCAGTTCTTC. Amino acids: CASSGTGVHEQFF.

This rearrangement joins TRBV28 to TRBJ1-2, with 8 bases lining up with TRBD1. This CDR3 has 15 residues. V lost 6 bases and J lost 5; bases outside the gene matches: 11. Germline V lookup: CDR1 MDHEN, CDR2 SYDVKM. CDR3 DNA sequence: TGTGCCAGCAGCCAACCTGGACAGGGTCATTATGGCTACACCTTC. This codes for CASSQPGQGHYGYTF.

The rearrangement uses TRBV5-1 and TRBJ2-1; 8 bases fit TRBD1. This CDR3 is built from 14 residues. With 4 bases clipped from V and 3 bases from J, the junction kept 3 bases outside the gene matches. Germline assignment: CDR1 SGHRS and CDR2 YFSETQ. CDR3 nucleotides: TGCGCCAGCAGCCACGGGACAGGCTACAATGAGCAGTTCTTC. Protein product: CASSHGTGYNEQFF.

This clone was detected a few times. The chain couples TRBV18 to TRBJ1-4; D not certain. The length of the CDR3 is 16 residues. CDR1 and CDR2 from the germline V gene are KGHSH and LQKENI. V shed 3 bases and J shed 0 bases, with 11 bases lying between them. CDR3 region: CASSPVLSATNEKLFF. CDR3 coding DNA: TGTGCCAGCTCACCGGTCCTTTCGGCAACTAATGAAAAACTGTTTTTT.

The chain recombines TRBV5-1 with TRBJ2-1; D is uncertain. In germline, CDR1 is SGHRS, CDR2 YFSETQ. The CDR3 is made up of 16 amino acids. V was pared by 0 bases and J by 2 bases, with 12 bases between. The CDR3 sequence: CASSLDGQITYNEQFF. CDR3 coding DNA: TGCGCCAGCAGCTTGGACGGTCAAATTACCTACAATGAGCAGTTCTTC.

The chain employs TRBV5-6 and TRBJ1-3, with 8 nucleotides matching TRBD1. Trimming cost V 2 bases and J 3 bases; bases outside gene matches: 4. Germline V gene sequence: CDR1 SGHDT, CDR2 YYEEEE. This CDR3 has 15 residues. The CDR3 spells CASSFQGAGGNTIYF. CDR3 nucleotides: TGTGCCAGCAGCTTTCAGGGGGCTGGTGGAAACACCATATATTTT.

V is TRBV2 and J is TRBJ1-5; TRBD1 agrees at 7 bases. This CDR3 contains 14 residues. The germline V gene has CDR1 SNHLY and CDR2 FYNNEI. V lost 7 bases, J lost 6 bases, and 9 bases stayed unmatched. In nucleotides, the CDR3 is TGTGCCAGCAACCCCGGGAGGGGGCGTCAGCCCCAGCATTTT. This sequence encodes CASNPGRGRQPQHF.

This clone was counted a few times. The chain is built from TRBV7-8 and TRBJ1-2; D may be TRBD1 (6 bases). This CDR3 is built from 14 residues. CDR1 SGHVS and CDR2 FQNEAQ come from the germline V gene. Trimming cost V 5 bases and J 3 bases, with 13 bases left between them. In nucleotides, the CDR3 is TGTGCCAGCAGCCATCTACAGGGCTACTATGGCTACACCTTC. Encoded protein: CASSHLQGYYGYTF.

This sequence joins TRBV18 and TRBJ2-2, with D perhaps TRBD2 (7 bases). The length of the CDR3 is 18 residues. CDR1 and CDR2 from the germline V gene are KGHSH and LQKENI. V was pared by 3 bases and J by 0 bases, with 17 bases between. This CDR3 is CASSPYKRGATNTGELFF. The CDR3 coding sequence is TGTGCCAGCTCACCTTATAAACGGGGGGCCACGAACACCGGGGAGCTGTTTTTT.

This chain uses TRBV29-1 with TRBJ2-3, with 7 bases aligning to TRBD1. This CDR3 spans 13 amino acids. V trimming: 5 bases; J trimming: 7 bases; junction bases outside the gene matches: 9. Germline values: CDR1 SQVTM, CDR2 ANQGSEA. The DNA for the CDR3 is TGCAGCGTTCCTCAACAGGGGCGGAATACGCAGTATTTT. Its translation is CSVPQQGRNTQYF.

The chain recombines TRBV5-1 with TRBJ2-2; 7 bases align to TRBD1. J gave up 7 bases and V 0 bases, and 6 bases lay outside the gene matches. The CDR3 consists of 15 residues. Germline V gene lookup returns CDR1 SGHRS and CDR2 YFSETQ. The CDR3 spells CASSLVQGNNGELFF. CDR3 sequence (DNA): TGCGCCAGCAGCTTGGTACAGGGGAATAACGGGGAGCTGTTTTTT.

The count of this clone is one. The V and J genes are TRBV28 and TRBJ2-2; 8 nucleotides agree with TRBD1. Germline CDR1 and CDR2: MDHEN and SYDVKM. There are 16 residues in the CDR3. Trimming at V came to 8 bases and at J to 5 bases, leaving 13 bases not matched to a gene. CDR3 DNA: TGTGCCAGCTCCTCACCCGGCAGGGGGCATACCGGGGAGCTGTTTTTT. This encodes CASSSPGRGHTGELFF.

This clone was seen a few times. V is TRBV2 and J is TRBJ1-1; D is ambiguous. CDR3 length: 14 residues. Trimming stripped 6 bases from V and 1 base from J, with 12 bases between. Per the germline V gene, CDR1 is SNHLY and CDR2 is FYNNEI. The CDR3 protein is CASSPGSGNTEAFF. CDR3 sequence (DNA): TGTGCCAGCAGCCCTGGGAGCGGGAACACTGAAGCTTTCTTT. Full variable domain (remainder filled in from reference TRBV2 and TRBJ1-1): EPEVTQTPSHQVTQMGQEVILRCVPISNHLYFYWYRQILGQKVEFLVSFYNNEISEKSEIFDDQFSVERPDGSNFTLKIRSTKLEDSAMYFCASSPGSGNTEAFFGQGTRLTVV.

In DNA, the CDR3 is TGTGCCAGTAGTCCGGACAGCCTCTATGGCTACACCTTC. It translates to CASSPDSLYGYTF. The chain uses TRBV19 and TRBJ1-2; tentatively, D is TRBD1 (6 bases). V lost 5 bases, J lost 4 bases, and 11 bases lay in between. Germline CDR1 reads LNHDA; CDR2 reads SQIVND (reference sequence). There are 13 residues in the CDR3.

V gene TRBV9 combines with J gene TRBJ1-3; TRBD1 aligns across 8 bases. Losses at the gene ends were 0 bases for V and 0 bases for J; bases not matched to a gene: 5. Per the germline V gene, CDR1 is SGDLS and CDR2 is YYNGEE. The CDR3 is 17 residues long. CDR3 bases: TGTGCCAGCAGCGTAGCCCCAGGGGGCGACTCTGGAAACACCATATATTTT. This translates into CASSVAPGGDSGNTIYF.

The chain is built from TRBV9 and TRBJ2-1; 8 bases map to TRBD1. This CDR3 comprises 15 residues. Germline loops: CDR1 SGDLS, CDR2 YYNGEE. The V gene end was trimmed by 2 bases and the J gene end by 6 bases; junction bases not matched to a gene: 7. The CDR3 is CASSVEDRAGNEQFF. CDR3 nucleotides: TGTGCCAGCAGCGTCGAGGACAGGGCTGGCAATGAGCAGTTCTTC.

As to this clone: Other DNA sequences in this sample translate to the same CDR3. The chain has TRBV18 and TRBJ2-7, with 7 bases matching TRBD2. Per the germline V gene, CDR1 is KGHSH and CDR2 is LQKENI. J gave up 1 base and V 6 bases, and 6 bases lay outside the gene matches. The CDR3 is 14 residues long. The CDR3 reads CASSRTSGSYEQYF. The CDR3, as DNA: TGTGCCAGCTCGCGGACTAGTGGTTCCTACGAGCAGTACTTC.

J is TRBJ2-1 and V is TRBV9, with a weak D call TRBD1 (5 bases). Trimming removed 0 bases at V and 7 bases at J, with 11 bases between. Looked up from germline, CDR1 is SGDLS and CDR2 is YYNGEE. This CDR3 contains 14 residues. CDR3 region: CASSVVADRNEQFF. CDR3 in DNA: TGTGCCAGCAGCGTAGTGGCAGACAGAAATGAGCAGTTCTTC.

The rearrangement links TRBV19 to TRBJ1-1; 8 positions agree with TRBD1. Trimming cost V 3 bases and J 5 bases; bases outside gene matches: 5. CDR1 and CDR2 from the germline V gene are LNHDA and SQIVND (reference sequence). The CDR3 extends over 14 amino acids. The CDR3 nucleotides are TGTGCCAGTAGTATCGGGGGGACAGGAACTGAAGCTTTCTTT. Protein: CASSIGGTGTEAFF. Complete variable domain (other parts from reference TRBV19 and TRBJ1-1): DGGITQSPKYLFRKEGQNVTLSCEQNLNHDAMYWYRQDPGQGLRLIYYSQIVNDFQKGDIAEGYSVSREKKESFPLTVTSAQKNPTAFYLCASSIGGTGTEAFFGQGTRLTVV.

The chain recombines TRBV15 with TRBJ1-4; the match to TRBD1 covers 7 bases. Trimming removed 4 bases from V and 4 bases from J; junction bases left unmatched: 3. There are 14 residues in the CDR3. From germline, CDR1 is LNHNV and CDR2 YYDKDF (reference sequence). The CDR3 DNA reads TGTGCCACCAGCACCGGGACAGTTAATGAAAAACTGTTTTTT. Translation: CATSTGTVNEKLFF.

The V call is TRBV5-1, the J call TRBJ2-7; D is undetermined. Germline CDR1 is SGHRS and CDR2 is YFSETQ. Trimming removed 4 bases at V and 0 bases at J, with 8 bases between. The CDR3 runs 13 residues. The CDR3 DNA reads as TGCGCCAGCAGCGCGACACCCTCCTACGAGCAGTACTTC. Translating gives CASSATPSYEQYF.

This chain connects TRBV5-1 to TRBJ2-1, with a possible D match to TRBD2 (6 bases). Germline loops: CDR1 SGHRS, CDR2 YFSETQ. This CDR3 comprises 15 residues. Deletions cut 3 bases from V and 0 bases from J, with 10 bases between. This CDR3 reads CASSWDGSSYNEQFF. CDR3 DNA: TGCGCCAGCAGCTGGGACGGGAGCTCCTACAATGAGCAGTTCTTC.

This chain uses TRBV28 with TRBJ2-7; maybe TRBD2 (5 bases). Germline CDR1 is MDHEN and CDR2 is SYDVKM. This CDR3 is 14 amino acids long. V lost 6 bases to trimming and J lost 3 bases, with 15 bases between them. The CDR3, as DNA: TGTGCCAGCAGCTATCAAGGACTCTACTACGAGCAGTACTTC. Translating it yields CASSYQGLYYEQYF.

V and J are TRBV2 and TRBJ2-7; TRBD2 aligns across 9 bases. This CDR3 is built from 12 residues. V shed 8 bases, J shed 7 bases, and the junction held 6 bases outside the gene matches. CDR1 is SNHLY, CDR2 FYNNEI, per germline. The CDR3 DNA is TGTGCCAGCGGATGGACTAGCGAAGAGCAGTACTTC. Translating it yields CASGWTSEEQYF.

The V and J genes are TRBV30 and TRBJ2-3, with a tentative D call TRBD1 (5 bases). Germline V CDR1 and CDR2: GTSNPN, SVGIG (reference sequence). Trimming removed 5 bases at V and 12 bases at J, with 18 bases between. The CDR3 is made up of 12 amino acids. The CDR3 sequence: CAWGRLGQGQYF. CDR3 in DNA: TGTGCCTGGGGTAGGTTGGGGCAGGGCCAGTATTTT.

This clone appeared a few times. J is TRBJ2-1 and V is TRBV5-6; 8 positions agree with TRBD2. The V segment lost 2 bases and the J segment 8 bases; nucleotides outside the gene matches: 6. Germline CDR1 and CDR2: SGHDT and YYEEEE. This CDR3 is 14 amino acids long. The CDR3 region is CASSLSGGPDEQFF. The CDR3, as DNA: TGTGCCAGCAGCTTATCGGGAGGGCCGGATGAGCAGTTCTTC. Full variable domain (outside the CDR3, taken from reference TRBV5-6 and TRBJ2-1): DAGVTQSPTHLIKTRGQQVTLRCSPKSGHDTVSWYQQALGQGPQFIFQYYEEEERQRGNFPDRFSGHQFPNYSSELNVNALLLGDSALYLCASSLSGGPDEQFFGPGTRLTVL.

This clone appeared a few times. The rearrangement joins TRBV2 to TRBJ2-7, with D perhaps matching TRBD2 (6 bases). Trimming shortened V by 5 bases and J by 1 base, and 15 bases separated the two germline ends. Germline lookup yields CDR1 SNHLY and CDR2 FYNNEI. There are 15 residues in the CDR3. CDR3 sequence reads: CASSRDFQTSYEQYF. The CDR3 DNA reads TGTGCCAGCAGTCGGGACTTCCAAACGTCCTACGAGCAGTACTTC.

CDR3 DNA sequence: TGTGCCAGCGGTTCTGGAGAAAACACTGAAGCTTTCTTT. Its translation is CASGSGENTEAFF. The V gene is TRBV2, the J gene TRBJ1-1; no clear D. The CDR3 contains 13 residues. The germline V gene encodes CDR1 SNHLY and CDR2 FYNNEI. Between the trimmed V and J ends, which lost 8 bases and 2 bases, there was a span of 12 bases.